The 11 T cell receptor beta chains below come from one sample, sequenced in a study of OX40 agonist ivuxolimab in advanced cancers. Here immunoSEQ multiplex PCR was the method, and the copy in TCRdb shows in-frame clones only, minus some. The repertoire holds 75,000 to 90,000 clones, with under 95% as singletons. Sequenced here: CD4+ or CD8+ T cells sorted from blood, sampled in a trial of the OX40 agonist ivuxolimab. The receptors shown here come from an adult with an advanced solid tumor such as melanoma, head and neck, liver or kidney cancer.

This clone was seen a handful of times. This chain links TRBV5-4 with TRBJ1-2; no definite D call. The length of the CDR3 is 14 residues. Germline V gene sequence: CDR1 SGHNT, CDR2 YYREEE (reference sequence). Trimming took off 1 base at V and 4 bases at J, with 11 bases between the two ends. CDR3 DNA sequence: TGTGCCAGCAGCTTGCAGGCAGATACCTATGGCTACACCTTC. Translated: CASSLQADTYGYTF.

CDR3 sequence reads: CASAVDASGAKNIQYF. The DNA of the CDR3 is TGTGCTAGTGCCGTGGACGCGAGCGGAGCCAAAAACATTCAGTACTTC. The chain has TRBV12-5 and TRBJ2-4; the D gene is possibly TRBD2 (5 bases). Germline V gene sequence: CDR1 LGHNT, CDR2 FRNRAP. V was pared by 7 bases and J by 0 bases, with 16 bases between. The CDR3 length is 16 residues.

This clone was seen once. V usage is TRBV7-9 and J usage is TRBJ2-1, with TRBD2 matching over 11 bases. Germline CDR1 reads SEHNR; CDR2 reads FQNEAQ (reference sequence). J was trimmed by 6 bases and V by 7 bases; bases with no gene match: 11. The CDR3 extends over 16 amino acids. For the CDR3, the DNA is TGTGCCAGCACCTCCCCTACTAGCGGGAGAATCAATGAGCAGTTCTTC. It yields the protein CASTSPTSGRINEQFF.

The J gene is TRBJ2-5, the V gene TRBV27; D is perhaps TRBD2 (5 bases). Trimming took off 8 bases at V and 5 bases at J, with 12 bases between the two ends. The CDR3 is 12 amino acids. Looked up from germline, CDR1 is MNHEY and CDR2 is SMNVEV (reference sequence). The CDR3 spells CASSHRGETQYF. CDR3 sequence (DNA): TGTGCCAGCTCCCATAGAGGGGAGACCCAGTACTTC.

This sequence joins TRBV4-1 and TRBJ1-5; D is perhaps TRBD1 (5 bases). This CDR3 has 17 amino acids. V shed 1 base and J shed 0 bases, with 13 bases lying between them. In germline, CDR1 is MGHRA, CDR2 YSYEKL. This chain's CDR3 is CASSQVIDRRSNQPQHF. CDR3 DNA: TGCGCCAGCAGCCAAGTAATAGACAGACGTAGCAATCAGCCCCAGCATTTT.

The chain links TRBV13 to TRBJ2-3, with D unresolved. Germline CDR1 PRHDT, CDR2 FYEKMQ (reference sequence). The CDR3 length is 12 residues. Trimming stripped 5 bases from V and 1 base from J, with 4 bases between. CDR3 DNA sequence: TGTGCCAGCAGCGACCGCACAGATACGCAGTATTTT. This gives the protein CASSDRTDTQYF.

With regard to this clone: Different DNA sequences within this sample yield the same CDR3. The chain carries TRBV28 and TRBJ1-5; D unresolved. Trimming pared 7 bases from V and 3 bases from J, leaving 4 bases between. The CDR3 has 11 residues. CDR1 and CDR2 from the germline V gene are MDHEN and SYDVKM. CDR3 DNA: TGTGCCAGCACCTCCAATCAGCCCCAGCATTTT. Its protein product is CASTSNQPQHF.

This chain joins TRBV5-5 and TRBJ2-2; unclear D gene. The V and J ends lost 0 bases and 6 bases respectively, with 6 bases between them. The CDR3 has 13 residues. Germline V gene data show CDR1 as SGHKS and CDR2 as YYEKEE (reference sequence). The CDR3 DNA is TGTGCCAGCAGCTTGGAGGACCCCGGGGAGCTGTTTTTT. It specifies CASSLEDPGELFF. The variable domain in full, completed from reference TRBV5-5 and TRBJ2-2, reads DAGVTQSPTHLIKTRGQQVTLRCSPISGHKSVSWYQQVLGQGPQFIFQYYEKEERGRGNFPDRFSARQFPNYSSELNVNALLLGDSALYLCASSLEDPGELFFGEGSRLTVL.

This chain's CDR3 is CAWREWDEQFF. The CDR3 DNA reads TGTGCCTGGAGGGAGTGGGATGAGCAGTTCTTC. This sequence joins TRBV30 and TRBJ2-1; D is ambiguous. The V end was cut by 3 bases, the J end by 8 bases, with 8 bases between. Germline loops: CDR1 GTSNPN, CDR2 SVGIG (reference sequence). The CDR3 runs to 11 residues.

This chain links TRBV6-1 with TRBJ1-5; D uncertain. V was cut by 7 bases and J by 3 bases, with 10 bases left in between. CDR3 length: 13 amino acids. In germline, CDR1 is MNHNS, CDR2 SASEGT. CDR3 sequence: CASNWGDNQPQHF. CDR3 nucleotides: TGTGCCAGCAATTGGGGAGACAATCAGCCCCAGCATTTT.

The CDR3 coding sequence is TGTGCCAGCAGAGGCCCAGCGGGAGTCGGAAACATTCAGTACTTC. This translates into CASRGPAGVGNIQYF. The chain joins TRBV6-1 to TRBJ2-4, with 8 bases aligning to TRBD2. The CDR3 spans 15 residues. The germline gives CDR1 MNHNS, CDR2 SASEGT. Trimming cost V 6 bases and J 6 bases; bases outside gene matches: 10.